The clone carrying this TCR beta chain showed up just once. What it binds is not known. The CDR3 length is 13 residues. The V gene end was trimmed by 8 bases and the J gene end by 1 base; junction bases not matched to a gene: 5. Per germline, CDR1 MNHNY and CDR2 SVGAGI (reference sequence). Assay: immunoSEQ multiplex PCR; the TCRdb copy retains only in-frame clones and omits some. The sample has over 150,000 clones; about 92% are singletons. These data belong to a study of T cell responses to AZD1222 COVID-19 vaccine. For the study at large: Analyses pooled second doses at about 4 or about 12 weeks. Study findings and constraints: Clonal diversity may have been underestimated in mostly white British donors.

This TCR derives from an adult in good health. The chain is built from TRBV6-6 and TRBJ2-7, with TRBD2 matching over 7 bases. This sample comprised peripheral blood, obtained on day 0 of AZD1222 vaccination. The CDR3 sequence is CASGLAASYEQYF. CDR3 nucleotides: TGTGCCAGCGGGCTAGCGGCGTCCTACGAGCAGTACTTC.